What follows is one T cell receptor (beta chain) and its context. Its antigen is currently unknown. The source of the sample is a study of CD8+CD57+ T cells in acquired aplastic anemia. Turning to the study itself: Quantities of DNA derived from sorted CD4+ and CD8+ cells averaged about 3.2 ug. CD4+ reads averaged approximately 11 million in healthy donors.

It was genomic DNA that served as the template for profiling TCR beta VDJ and CDR3. TCRdb fed the reads into MiXCR, producing one record per CDR3 protein. The sample lists about 160,000 distinct CDR3 sequences, around 40% occurring once. Study findings and constraints: In common between the patients and the controls were twenty-nine CD8+ CDR3 sequences. Patients and controls had CD8+ Simpson's diversity values that were not significantly distinct.

This CDR3 contains 14 residues. Per germline, CDR1 LNHDA and CDR2 SQIVND (reference sequence). J was trimmed by 2 bases and V by 1 base; bases with no gene match: 0. V usage is TRBV19 and J usage is TRBJ2-5, with 8 bases fitting TRBD2. The sample was sorted CD4+, CD8+, or CD8+CD57+ T cells (not recorded which) from PBMCs. This TCR was recovered from a human donor in good health. For the CDR3, the DNA is TGTGCCAGTAGTATAGGACTAGCGCAAGAGACCCAGTACTTC. It codes for CASSIGLAQETQYF.